This passage covers 13 T cell receptor beta chains from one sample sequenced in a study of T cell clones after liver transplantation. TCRdb keeps only in-frame clones here, not all; method: immunoSEQ multiplex PCR. Of roughly 120,000 clones in the sample, 90% were seen once. The sample in question was CD4+ T cells from blood, obtained 12 months after liver transplant. Receptors were obtained from a human patient who received a liver transplant. The graft donor may have given rise to some T cells.

The chain combines TRBV2 with TRBJ1-3, with D unclear. Germline assignment: CDR1 SNHLY and CDR2 FYNNEI. The CDR3 length is 16 residues. Trimming cost V 3 bases and J 0 bases, with 12 bases left between them. CDR3 sequence reads: CASSEQFSSSGNTIYF. The DNA for the CDR3 is TGTGCCAGCAGTGAGCAGTTCTCCTCCTCTGGAAACACCATATATTTT.

This chain connects TRBV5-4 to TRBJ1-2; weak D call: TRBD1 (5 bases). Germline loops: CDR1 SGHNT, CDR2 YYREEE (reference sequence). The CDR3 sequence is 15 residues long. The V gene lost 0 bases and the J gene lost 4 bases, with 13 bases spanning the gap. CDR3 sequence reads: CASSLAGRAGYGYTF. The CDR3 DNA is TGTGCCAGCAGCTTGGCGGGCAGGGCGGGCTATGGCTACACCTTC.

The chain joins TRBV11-3 to TRBJ2-5, with D perhaps matching TRBD2 (6 bases). Trimming stripped 3 bases from V and 5 bases from J, with 7 bases between. This CDR3 region has 12 residues. The germline gives CDR1 SGHNT, CDR2 YENEEA. The CDR3 loop reads CASSLAGETQYF. The CDR3 bases are TGTGCCAGCAGCTTGGCGGGGGAGACCCAGTACTTC.

V and J are TRBV7-9 and TRBJ2-3, with D perhaps TRBD2 (6 bases). The V gene's germline CDR1 is SEHNR and CDR2 FQNEAQ (reference sequence). The length of the CDR3 is 15 residues. The V and J ends lost 3 bases and 5 bases respectively, with 15 bases between them. CDR3 loop: CASSFSAEGRDTQYF. The CDR3 DNA follows: TGTGCCAGCAGCTTCTCCGCGGAGGGAAGAGATACGCAGTATTTT. Looking up the rest from reference TRBV7-9 and TRBJ2-3 gives the full variable domain: DTGVSQNPRHKITKRGQNVTFRCDPISEHNRLYWYRQTLGQGPEFLTYFQNEAQLEKSRLLSDRFSAERPKGSFSTLEIQRTEQGDSAMYLCASSFSAEGRDTQYFGPGTRLTVL.

A few counts support this clone. The chain joins TRBV19 to TRBJ2-1, with D possibly matching TRBD1 (6 bases). CDR1 and CDR2 from the germline V gene are LNHDA and SQIVND (reference sequence). The CDR3 is 14 residues long. V lost 6 bases and J 9 bases, leaving 18 bases between the germline ends. For the CDR3, the DNA is TGTGCCAGTAGGAAGACAGGCGGTGAGGGTGAGCAGTTCTTC. As protein: CASRKTGGEGEQFF.

V gene TRBV30 combines with J gene TRBJ1-4; the match to TRBD1 covers 8 bases. V dropped 1 base and J dropped 10; count of bases not matched to a gene: 8. Germline V gene lookup returns CDR1 GTSNPN and CDR2 SVGIG (reference sequence). The CDR3 has 14 residues. CDR3 protein: CAWSGGQGFRKLFF. The CDR3 coding sequence is TGTGCCTGGAGTGGAGGACAGGGATTCAGAAAACTGTTTTTT.

This sequence joins TRBV19 and TRBJ2-5, with D possibly matching TRBD1 (7 bases). Germline CDR1 reads LNHDA; CDR2 reads SQIVND (reference sequence). V shed 1 base and J shed 3 bases, with 12 bases lying between them. This CDR3 is 15 amino acids long. The CDR3 DNA reads TGTGCCAGTAGTATAGGCAGGGGGGATAAAGAGACCCAGTACTTC. This translates into CASSIGRGDKETQYF.

The chain recombines TRBV6-6 with TRBJ2-2; 10 nucleotides agree with TRBD1. After removal of 6 bases from V and 4 bases from J, the junction contained 5 bases not matched to a gene. Germline assignment: CDR1 MNHNY and CDR2 SVGAGI (reference sequence). The length of the CDR3 is 15 residues. CDR3 protein: CASRRQGAPTGELFF. CDR3 nucleotides: TGTGCCAGCAGGAGACAGGGGGCGCCCACCGGGGAGCTGTTTTTT.

The rearrangement uses TRBV5-8 and TRBJ1-2; no firm D call. The germline CDR1 and CDR2 sequences are SGHTS and YDEGEE. V shed 7 bases and J shed 6 bases, with 13 bases lying between them. The CDR3 contains 12 residues. CDR3 region: CASGPVRDGYTF. DNA of the CDR3: TGTGCCAGCGGCCCGGTGAGGGATGGCTACACCTTC.

This chain connects TRBV19 to TRBJ2-7; D call uncertain. This CDR3 has 13 amino acids. V lost 7 bases and J lost 0, with 10 bases in between. Germline V lookup: CDR1 LNHDA, CDR2 SQIVND (reference sequence). The CDR3 loop reads CASKDRSSYEQYF. CDR3 nucleotide sequence: TGTGCCAGTAAAGACCGGAGCTCCTACGAGCAGTACTTC.

This clone was seen only once. J is TRBJ2-1 and V is TRBV28; a possible D gene is TRBD2 (5 bases). The CDR3 contains 16 residues. Trimming stripped 3 bases from V and 4 bases from J, with 16 bases between. Germline values: CDR1 MDHEN, CDR2 SYDVKM. The CDR3 sequence is CASSFHSGLAYNEQFF. CDR3 coding DNA: TGTGCCAGCAGTTTTCACAGCGGTTTGGCATACAATGAGCAGTTCTTC.

The J gene is TRBJ2-2, the V gene TRBV7-2; weak D call: TRBD2 (5 bases). The CDR3 has 15 residues. CDR1 is SGHTA and CDR2 is FQGNSA in the germline V gene. V was clipped by 3 bases and J by 4 bases, with 12 bases between them. The CDR3, as DNA: TGTGCCAGCAGCTTTACGGCTGGGAGCACCGGGGAGCTGTTTTTT. The encoded protein is CASSFTAGSTGELFF. The full variable domain, its missing parts supplied by reference TRBV7-2 and TRBJ2-2, is GAGVSQSPSNKVTEKGKDVELRCDPISGHTALYWYRQSLGQGLEFLIYFQGNSAPDKSGLPSDRFSAERTGGSVSTLTIQRTQQEDSAVYLCASSFTAGSTGELFFGEGSRLTVL.

The rearrangement links TRBV19 to TRBJ1-5, with a possible D match to TRBD1 (5 bases). Germline V gene data show CDR1 as LNHDA and CDR2 as SQIVND (reference sequence). This CDR3 is built from 15 residues. Trimming removed 0 bases from V and 5 bases from J, with 11 bases in between. This CDR3 is CASSIDGGSDQPQHF. Here the CDR3 DNA reads TGTGCCAGTAGTATAGACGGGGGTAGTGATCAGCCCCAGCATTTT.